This TCR beta chain appears in the sequencing data of a study of T cell changes during pregnancy in multiple sclerosis. J was trimmed by 4 bases and V by 5 bases; bases with no gene match: 8. Germline V gives CDR1 SGHRS, CDR2 YFSETQ. The CDR3 length is 14 residues. This clone appeared once. The table came from immunoSEQ multiplex PCR; TCRdb's copy has only in-frame clones and leaves some out. This sample has 85,000 to 110,000 clones, with approximately 90% found just once. Material: peripheral blood, obtained after pregnancy. The TCR was taken from a female donor with multiple sclerosis, enrolled in a pregnancy study. The chain joins TRBV5-1 to TRBJ2-5; TRBD1 matches at 7 bases. CDR3 DNA sequence: TGCGCCAGCAGTCCTCCGGGACAGAGAGAGACCCAGTACTTC. Translated, it gives CASSPPGQRETQYF.